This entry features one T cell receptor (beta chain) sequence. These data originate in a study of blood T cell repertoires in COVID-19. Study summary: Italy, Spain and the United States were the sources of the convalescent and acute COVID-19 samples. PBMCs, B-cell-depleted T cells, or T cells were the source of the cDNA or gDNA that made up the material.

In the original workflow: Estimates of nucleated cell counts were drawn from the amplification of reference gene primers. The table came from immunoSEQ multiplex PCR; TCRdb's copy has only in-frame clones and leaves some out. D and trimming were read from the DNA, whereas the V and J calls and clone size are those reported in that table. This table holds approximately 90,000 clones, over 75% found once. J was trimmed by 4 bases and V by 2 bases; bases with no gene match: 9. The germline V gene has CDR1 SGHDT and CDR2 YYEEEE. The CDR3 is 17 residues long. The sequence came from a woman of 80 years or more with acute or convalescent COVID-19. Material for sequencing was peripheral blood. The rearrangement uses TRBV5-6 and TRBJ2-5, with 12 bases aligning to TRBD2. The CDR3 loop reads CASSLLAGGVGRETQYF. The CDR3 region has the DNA TGTGCCAGCAGCTTACTAGCGGGGGGTGTCGGTCGAGAGACCCAGTACTTC.